This T cell receptor beta chain was sequenced in a study of glioma-infiltrating T cells (TCRdb year 2016). Notes on the research overall: TCR alpha- and beta-chain repertoires were sequenced from glioma tissue, non-neoplastic brain tissue and matched peripheral blood mononuclear cells. Three low-grade glioma patients, roughly eight primary glioblastoma patients, and three non-glioma patients who contributed non-neoplastic brain tissue made up the paired cohort. Each tissue-infiltrating repertoire was compared with the same patient's peripheral blood repertoire to measure divergence between tissue and blood T-cell populations.

V is shortened by 4 bases, J by 3 bases, and the region joining them spans 19 bases. Based on the germline V gene, the CDR1 and CDR2 sequences are MGHRA and YSYEKL. The CDR3 starts with the cysteine, ends with the phenylalanine, and has 16 residues. Of the read, only the CDR3 DNA is kept; its 48 bases are in frame from base 1. The iRepertoire nested amplicon-rescue multiplex PCR (arm-PCR) platform was used to amplify TCR alpha and beta CDR3 regions from RNA. For one-step reverse transcription and amplification, 100-400 ng of tissue mRNA or PBMC total RNA was used as input. Following bead purification, Illumina adapters were added through a secondary multiplex PCR, and the libraries were then gel-purified between 200 and 400 bp. The libraries contained internal 6-nucleotide barcodes that were used for demultiplexing. Sequencing of libraries was performed on an Illumina MiSeq with 2x220 or 2x250 nucleotide paired-end reads. For the original study's pipeline: Paired reads were merged using FLASH 1.2.11 and aligned with BWA-MEM to the GRCh37 human genome, and TRA and TRB reads were then extracted. V and J assignment used an IMGT-derived reference of cassette sequences and CDR3 motifs that included pseudogenes. Three-frame translation of reads was performed, and productive CDR3s were defined as those with a C...FGXG motif and no stop codons. Clonotypes were defined as unique combinations of V-J cassette pair and CDR3 amino acid sequence. Reads were filtered by Hamming distance, with the threshold set by the sequence error rate of each sample in mapped regions. TCRdb ran its own pipeline on the public reads, namely fastp trimming at Q25 and MiXCR clone calling, and kept in-frame beta chains. Rows with a matching CDR3 protein are joined into one entry that keeps the most common DNA and genes. V and J calls and clone size were set by TCRdb, not the authors. This sample gives tens of thousands of distinct CDR3 sequences in total; roughly 23% of them show up just once. The ten largest clones capture over 5.5% of the sample.

Here is what the overall study found, with its caveats: Tissue and blood shared very few CDR3 sequences, a result attributed to high CDR3 diversity and limited sampling. The group comparisons were based on small numbers of patients: three non-neoplastic, three low-grade glioma and fewer than ten glioblastoma patients. VJ-independent divergence between tissue and blood was below expectation in non-neoplastic patients but above expectation in all gliomas, especially low-grade gliomas.

About this clonotype itself: Its specific antigen is unknown. Base qualities are not recorded, but no much larger clone differs from it by a single base.

This receptor was identified in a human donor with low-grade glioma or glioblastoma, undergoing nonglioma brain surgery, or in good health (not recorded which). The receptor chain draws on TRBV4-1 and TRBJ2-7; the D segment could be TRBD2, given 6 matching bases. The sample was glioma tissue, nonneoplastic brain tissue, or PBMCs (not recorded which). The CDR3 sequence is CASSPSEAGRRYEQYF. Read as DNA, the sequence is TGCGCCAGCAGCCCCTCCGAGGCGGGACGCCGCTACGAGCAGTACTTC.